This is a list of T cell receptor beta chains from one sample in a study of tumor-infiltrating lymphocytes in primary liver carcinoma. TCRdb processed the multiplex PCR reads anew with MiXCR; each CDR3 protein has one entry. The sample lists approximately 45,000 distinct CDR3 sequences; around 70% were seen once. Specimen: liver tumor tissue from sampling region 2. The receptor source for this set is a man aged 40-49 years with primary liver carcinoma and hepatitis B virus infection. CDR3s include the opening cysteine and the closing phenylalanine or tryptophan. Each record gives: V gene, J gene, D gene, clone size, CDR3 protein, CDR3 DNA. A D gene is named only where the DNA matches it firmly. Clone size, where shown, is once, few, many, or a class for clones that have expanded.

>TRBV20-1|TRBJ2-2|TRBD2|-
CNASRASGNTGELFF
TGCAATGCTAGTCGGGCTAGCGGGAACACCGGGGAGCTGTTTTTT
>TRBV7-8|TRBJ2-1|TRBD1|-
CASSPNSDRGPYNEQFF
TGTGCCAGTAGCCCGAACTCGGACAGGGGGCCCTACAATGAGCAGTTCTTC
>TRBV6-6|TRBJ1-1|TRBD1|-
CAGSGTGARTQAFF
TGTGCCGGCAGTGGGACAGGGGCAAGGACTCAAGCTTTCTTT
>TRBV5-5|TRBJ2-1|-|-
CISSFGLGSYNEQFF
TGTATCAGCAGCTTCGGACTGGGCTCCTACAATGAGCAGTTCTTC
>TRBV11-2|TRBJ2-6|-|-
CATLRLRSGANVLTF
TGTGCCACCCTGCGGTTGCGCTCTGGGGCCAACGTCCTGACTTTC
>TRBV10-3|TRBJ2-1|TRBD2|-
CAISDMLAGKYNEEFF
TGTGCCATCAGTGATATGCTAGCGGGAAAGTACAATGAGGAGTTCTTC
>TRBV6-1|TRBJ2-7|TRBD2|medium-sized
CASSEVAGAIYEQYF
TGTGCCAGCAGTGAAGTAGCGGGAGCAATCTACGAGCAGTACTTC
>TRBV29-1|TRBJ2-2|-|medium-sized
CSVPEGSGELFF
TGCAGCGTGCCTGAGGGGAGCGGGGAGCTGTTTTTT
>TRBV11-2|TRBJ2-1|-|-
CASSFDGGQFF
TGTGCCAGCAGTTTTGACGGGGGGCAGTTCTTC
>TRBV7-9|TRBJ2-7|TRBD1|-
CANSSGQGENERYF
TGTGCCAACAGCTCGGGACAGGGTGAGAACGAGCGGTACTTC
>TRBV29-1|TRBJ2-1|TRBD2|-
CSGQGLAGVSEQFF
TGCAGTGGGCAAGGACTAGCAGGAGTAAGTGAGCAGTTCTTC
>TRBV7-8|TRBJ2-2|-|-
CASPGTIGELFF
TGTGCCAGTCCAGGGACCATCGGGGAGCTGTTTTTT
>TRBV6-5|TRBJ1-1|-|-
CASSFSGRENTEASF
TGTGCCAGCAGTTTCTCGGGACGCGAGAACACTGAAGCTTCCTTT
>TRBV6-1|TRBJ1-5|-|-
CGSSEAQQWGNQPQHF
TGTGGCAGCAGTGAAGCGCAGCAGTGGGGCAATCAGCCCCAGCATTTT
>TRBV6-5|TRBJ2-2|-|once
CTISYQDTRELFF
TGTACCATCAGTTACCAGGACACCAGGGAGCTGTTTTTT
>TRBV29-1|TRBJ1-2|TRBD1|few
CSVVPRLQGAIGYTF
TGCAGCGTGGTCCCCCGCCTACAGGGGGCTATTGGCTACACCTTC
>TRBV29-1|TRBJ2-3|-|-
CSVGGGTDTRYF
-
>TRBV4-3|TRBJ2-1|-|-
CANSLQFYRSDNEKFF
TGCGCCAACAGCCTCCAGTTCTACCGCAGCGATAATGAGAAGTTCTTC
>TRBV11-1|TRBJ1-6|-|-
CARSLTLVSPLHF
TGTGCCAGGAGCCTGACACTGGTCTCACCCCTCCACTTT
>TRBV11-1|TRBJ2-7|-|-
CASRGRRSCEQYF
TGTGCCAGCAGGGGGAGGCGATCCTGCGAGCAGTATTTC
>TRBV5-1|TRBJ2-7|-|-
CASNLEPERDEQYF
TGCGCCAGCAACTTGGAGCCGGAGCGAGACGAGCAGTACTTC
>TRBV11-2|TRBJ2-3|TRBD2|-
CVNSLQAGVSTDTQYF
TGTGTCAACAGCTTACAAGCGGGAGTCAGCACAGATACGCAATATTTT
>TRBV10-3|TRBJ2-3|TRBD2|-
CAISRISGGGTDAQYF
TGTGCCATCAGTCGGATTAGCGGGGGTGGCACAGATGCGCAGTATTTT
>TRBV7-9|TRBJ1-1|-|once
CASSQQGLPRGTEAFF
TGTGCCAGCAGCCAGCAGGGACTTCCGAGGGGCACTGAAGCTTTCTTT
>TRBV30|TRBJ2-7|-|many
CAWNKETYEQYF
TGTGCCTGGAATAAGGAAACGTACGAGCAGTACTTC
>TRBV28|TRBJ2-5|-|-
CASKKGEGRRETQCF
TGTGCCAGCAAAAAGGGGGAGGGTAGGAGAGAGACCCAGTGCTTC
>TRBV11-3|TRBJ2-1|-|-
CASGLGVTNNEQFF
TGTGCCAGCGGCTTAGGGGTCACCAACAATGAGCAATTCTTC
>TRBV12-3/TRBV12-4|TRBJ1-1|-|many
CASSWGGRTEAFF
TGTGCCAGCAGTTGGGGAGGTCGCACTGAAGCTTTCTTT
>TRBV6-1|TRBJ2-7|-|-
CASSVSTNGSYEQYF
TGTGCCAGTAGTGTCTCGACTAACGGATCCTACGAGCAGTACTTC
>TRBV12-3/TRBV12-4|TRBJ2-1|-|-
CTSSLGISEFF
TGTACCAGCAGTTTAGGAATATCGGAGTTCTTC
>TRBV29-1|TRBJ2-5|-|-
CSVEVPQRETQHF
TGCAGCGTTGAAGTCCCCCAACGAGAGACCCAACACTTC
>TRBV7-8|TRBJ2-6|-|-
CVSSSTVTRSGANVLTF
TGTGTCAGCAGCTCTACGGTAACGCGCTCTGGGGCCAACGTCCTGACGTTC
>TRBV4-1|TRBJ2-3|TRBD2|many
CASSQDFKGPAAGGTDTQYF
TGCGCCAGCAGCCAAGATTTTAAGGGACCGGCAGCGGGAGGGACAGATACGCAGTATTTT
>TRBV12-3/TRBV12-4|TRBJ2-2|-|-
CAISLVPGELFF
TGTGCCATCAGTTTAGTCCCCGGGGAGCTGTTTTTT
>TRBV16|TRBJ1-2|-|-
CTSCQRGDRAGGYTF
TGTACCAGCTGCCAAAGAGGAGATCGGGCAGGAGGCTACACCTTC
>TRBV10-1|TRBJ2-7|-|-
CASSEGSYYVRYF
TGCGCCAGCAGTGAAGGCAGCTACTACGTGCGGTACTTC
>TRBV28|TRBJ2-7|-|-
CASNSVTDVPYEQYF
TGTGCCAGCAACTCCGTGACAGATGTCCCCTACGAGCAGTACTTC
>TRBV2|TRBJ2-1|-|many
CASSGKREQFF
TGTGCCAGCAGTGGTAAGCGGGAGCAGTTCTTC
>TRBV28|TRBJ2-6|-|-
CAIRKIEGDGGSNVLTF
TGTGCCATCAGGAAAATAGAGGGCGATGGAGGGTCCAACGTCCTGACTTTC
>TRBV29-1|TRBJ2-1|TRBD2|-
CRVRTSGRGFLSEQSF
TGCAGGGTTAGGACTAGCGGGAGAGGATTTTTGAGTGAGCAGTCCTTC
>TRBV5-8|TRBJ2-6|TRBD2|-
CTSSPMGLAGFSGANDLTF
TGTACCAGCAGCCCAATGGGACTAGCGGGGTTCTCTGGGGCCAACGACCTGACTTTC
>TRBV12-3/TRBV12-4|TRBJ2-5|-|-
CVSSQRSQETQYF
TGTGTCAGCAGTCAAAGGTCCCAAGAGACCCAGTATTTC
>TRBV5-1|TRBJ2-7|TRBD2|many
CASSSLTAGAGYEQYF
TGCGCCAGCAGCTCCCTAACAGCGGGAGCCGGCTACGAGCAGTACTTC
>TRBV12-3/TRBV12-4|TRBJ2-5|-|-
CASSWESGTQYF
TGTGCCAGCAGCTGGGAGAGTGGGACCCAGTACTTC
>TRBV12-3/TRBV12-4|TRBJ1-1|-|-
CAGSLATGPRGGTEAFF
TGTGCCGGCAGTTTAGCAACAGGCCCCAGGGGAGGGACTGAAGCTTTCTTT
>TRBV11-2|TRBJ2-7|-|once
CVSNTGGYEQYF
TGTGTCAGCAATACCGGGGGCTACGAGCAGTACTTC
>TRBV7-9|TRBJ2-3|TRBD2|-
CASSPSGRGNTQYF
TGTGCCAGCAGCCCCAGCGGGAGAGGGAATACGCAGTATTTC
>TRBV7-8|TRBJ2-3|TRBD2|-
CASSSPGTGGRSTQYF
TGTGCCAGTAGCTCCCCCGGAACTGGCGGGAGGAGTACGCAGTATTTT
>TRBV5-6|TRBJ2-1|TRBD2|many
CASSLVAGAGGNEQFF
TGTGCCAGCAGCTTGGTTGCGGGAGCTGGGGGCAATGAGCAGTTCTTC
>TRBV5-4|TRBJ1-2|TRBD1|once
CAGSGRQGDYGYTF
TGTGCCGGCAGTGGCAGGCAGGGGGACTATGGCTACACCTTC
>TRBV28|TRBJ2-3|-|once
CASSLGGSYMKYF
TGTGCCAGCAGTTTAGGAGGCAGCTATATGAAGTATTTT
>TRBV5-1|TRBJ2-3|TRBD2|-
CASGELAGGADTRYF
TGCGCCAGCGGGGAACTAGCGGGAGGCGCAGATACACGGTATTTT
>TRBV2|TRBJ1-2|-|many
CASSIRGVYYGYTF
TGTGCCAGCAGCATCAGAGGGGTTTACTATGGCTACACCTTC
>TRBV24-1|TRBJ2-1|-|-
CATSDASGPRFNEQFF
TGTGCCACCAGTGATGCAAGCGGGCCCAGGTTCAATGAACAGTTCTTC
>TRBV4-1|TRBJ2-5|-|once
CVSSPGYQEIQYF
TGCGTCAGCAGCCCAGGGTACCAAGAGATCCAGTACTTC
>TRBV10-3|TRBJ1-1|-|-
CAIQGGGVNTEDSF
TGTGCCATCCAAGGGGGGGGAGTGAACACTGAAGATTCCTTT
>TRBV6-5|TRBJ2-3|-|once
CASNPGLGGTDTRYF
TGTGCTAGCAACCCAGGACTAGGGGGAACAGATACGCGGTATTTT
>TRBV6-2/TRBV6-3|TRBJ2-1|TRBD1|-
CASSLLDRDYNEQFF
TGTGCCAGTAGCTTACTCGACAGGGACTACAATGAGCAGTTCTTC
>TRBV11-2|TRBJ2-5|-|-
CASSPSSIQGTGRDTHYF
TGTGCCAGCAGCCCTAGCTCAATCCAGGGTACTGGGCGGGACACTCATTACTTC
>TRBV29-1|TRBJ2-1|-|-
CRARRNEQFF
TGCAGAGCACGGCGTAATGAGCAATTCTTC